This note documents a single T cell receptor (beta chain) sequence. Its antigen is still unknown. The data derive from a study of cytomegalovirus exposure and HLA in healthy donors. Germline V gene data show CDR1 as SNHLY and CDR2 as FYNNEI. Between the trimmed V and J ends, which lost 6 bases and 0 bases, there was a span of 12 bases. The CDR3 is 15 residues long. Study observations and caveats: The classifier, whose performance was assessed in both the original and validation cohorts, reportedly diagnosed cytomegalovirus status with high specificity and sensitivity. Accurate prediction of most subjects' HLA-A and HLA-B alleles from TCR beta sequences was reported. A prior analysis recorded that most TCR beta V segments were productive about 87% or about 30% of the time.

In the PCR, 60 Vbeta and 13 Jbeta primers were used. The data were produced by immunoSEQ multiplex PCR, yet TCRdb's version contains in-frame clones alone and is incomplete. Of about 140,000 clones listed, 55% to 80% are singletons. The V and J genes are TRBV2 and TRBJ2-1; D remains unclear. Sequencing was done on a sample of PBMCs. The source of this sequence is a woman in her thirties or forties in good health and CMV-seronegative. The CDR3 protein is CASRNSPSSYNEQFF. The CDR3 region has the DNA TGTGCCAGCAGAAATAGCCCTAGCTCCTACAATGAGCAGTTCTTC.